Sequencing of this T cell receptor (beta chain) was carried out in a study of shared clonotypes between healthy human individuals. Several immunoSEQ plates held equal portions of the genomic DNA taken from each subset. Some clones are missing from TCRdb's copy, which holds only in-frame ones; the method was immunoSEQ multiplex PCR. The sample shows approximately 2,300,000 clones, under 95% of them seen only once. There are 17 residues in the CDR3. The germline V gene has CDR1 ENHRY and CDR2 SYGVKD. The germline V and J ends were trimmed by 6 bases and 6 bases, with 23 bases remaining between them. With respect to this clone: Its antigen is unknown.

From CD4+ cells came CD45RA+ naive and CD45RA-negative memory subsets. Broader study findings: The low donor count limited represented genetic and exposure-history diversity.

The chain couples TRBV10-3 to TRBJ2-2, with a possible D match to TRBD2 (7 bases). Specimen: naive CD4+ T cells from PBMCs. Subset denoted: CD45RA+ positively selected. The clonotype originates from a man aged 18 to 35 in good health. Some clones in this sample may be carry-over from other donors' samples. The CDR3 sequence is CAIRTRQDYGGPGELFF. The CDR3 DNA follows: TGTGCCATCAGGACCAGACAGGATTACGGGGGGCCCGGGGAGCTGTTTTTT.